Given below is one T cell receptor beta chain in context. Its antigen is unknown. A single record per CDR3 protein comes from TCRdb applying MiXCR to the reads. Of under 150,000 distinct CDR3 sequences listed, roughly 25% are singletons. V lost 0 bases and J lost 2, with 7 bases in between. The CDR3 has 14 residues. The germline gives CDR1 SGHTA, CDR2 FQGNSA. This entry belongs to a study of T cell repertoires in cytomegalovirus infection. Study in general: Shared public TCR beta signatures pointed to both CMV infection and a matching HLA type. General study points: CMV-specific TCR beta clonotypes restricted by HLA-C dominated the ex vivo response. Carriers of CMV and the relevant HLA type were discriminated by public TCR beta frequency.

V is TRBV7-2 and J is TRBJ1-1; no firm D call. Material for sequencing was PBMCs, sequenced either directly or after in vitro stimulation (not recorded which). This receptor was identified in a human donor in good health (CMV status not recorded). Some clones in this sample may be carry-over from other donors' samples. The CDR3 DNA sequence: TGTGCCAGCAGCTTAGCCGGGGATAACACTGAAGCTTTCTTT. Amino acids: CASSLAGDNTEAFF.